This T cell receptor (beta chain) was obtained from a study of shared clonotypes between healthy human individuals. The germline CDR1 and CDR2 sequences are MDHEN and SYDVKM. With 2 bases removed from V and 4 bases from J, the gap between germline ends came to 12 bases. This CDR3 has 15 residues. The protocol was immunoSEQ multiplex PCR, while the TCRdb copy is restricted to in-frame clones and leaves out a portion. The table has over 2 million clones, 85% to 95% seen once; the top ten hold about 0.36%. The chain couples TRBV28 to TRBJ1-3; D is unresolved. This sequence was found in a man younger than 35 in good health. Some clones in this sample may be carry-over from other donors' samples. The sample consisted of naive CD4+ T cells from PBMCs. Stated subset: CD45RA+ positively selected. CDR3 DNA: TGTGCCAGCAGTTTAGATAACTACGGCGGAAACACCATATATTTT. Its protein product is CASSLDNYGGNTIYF.